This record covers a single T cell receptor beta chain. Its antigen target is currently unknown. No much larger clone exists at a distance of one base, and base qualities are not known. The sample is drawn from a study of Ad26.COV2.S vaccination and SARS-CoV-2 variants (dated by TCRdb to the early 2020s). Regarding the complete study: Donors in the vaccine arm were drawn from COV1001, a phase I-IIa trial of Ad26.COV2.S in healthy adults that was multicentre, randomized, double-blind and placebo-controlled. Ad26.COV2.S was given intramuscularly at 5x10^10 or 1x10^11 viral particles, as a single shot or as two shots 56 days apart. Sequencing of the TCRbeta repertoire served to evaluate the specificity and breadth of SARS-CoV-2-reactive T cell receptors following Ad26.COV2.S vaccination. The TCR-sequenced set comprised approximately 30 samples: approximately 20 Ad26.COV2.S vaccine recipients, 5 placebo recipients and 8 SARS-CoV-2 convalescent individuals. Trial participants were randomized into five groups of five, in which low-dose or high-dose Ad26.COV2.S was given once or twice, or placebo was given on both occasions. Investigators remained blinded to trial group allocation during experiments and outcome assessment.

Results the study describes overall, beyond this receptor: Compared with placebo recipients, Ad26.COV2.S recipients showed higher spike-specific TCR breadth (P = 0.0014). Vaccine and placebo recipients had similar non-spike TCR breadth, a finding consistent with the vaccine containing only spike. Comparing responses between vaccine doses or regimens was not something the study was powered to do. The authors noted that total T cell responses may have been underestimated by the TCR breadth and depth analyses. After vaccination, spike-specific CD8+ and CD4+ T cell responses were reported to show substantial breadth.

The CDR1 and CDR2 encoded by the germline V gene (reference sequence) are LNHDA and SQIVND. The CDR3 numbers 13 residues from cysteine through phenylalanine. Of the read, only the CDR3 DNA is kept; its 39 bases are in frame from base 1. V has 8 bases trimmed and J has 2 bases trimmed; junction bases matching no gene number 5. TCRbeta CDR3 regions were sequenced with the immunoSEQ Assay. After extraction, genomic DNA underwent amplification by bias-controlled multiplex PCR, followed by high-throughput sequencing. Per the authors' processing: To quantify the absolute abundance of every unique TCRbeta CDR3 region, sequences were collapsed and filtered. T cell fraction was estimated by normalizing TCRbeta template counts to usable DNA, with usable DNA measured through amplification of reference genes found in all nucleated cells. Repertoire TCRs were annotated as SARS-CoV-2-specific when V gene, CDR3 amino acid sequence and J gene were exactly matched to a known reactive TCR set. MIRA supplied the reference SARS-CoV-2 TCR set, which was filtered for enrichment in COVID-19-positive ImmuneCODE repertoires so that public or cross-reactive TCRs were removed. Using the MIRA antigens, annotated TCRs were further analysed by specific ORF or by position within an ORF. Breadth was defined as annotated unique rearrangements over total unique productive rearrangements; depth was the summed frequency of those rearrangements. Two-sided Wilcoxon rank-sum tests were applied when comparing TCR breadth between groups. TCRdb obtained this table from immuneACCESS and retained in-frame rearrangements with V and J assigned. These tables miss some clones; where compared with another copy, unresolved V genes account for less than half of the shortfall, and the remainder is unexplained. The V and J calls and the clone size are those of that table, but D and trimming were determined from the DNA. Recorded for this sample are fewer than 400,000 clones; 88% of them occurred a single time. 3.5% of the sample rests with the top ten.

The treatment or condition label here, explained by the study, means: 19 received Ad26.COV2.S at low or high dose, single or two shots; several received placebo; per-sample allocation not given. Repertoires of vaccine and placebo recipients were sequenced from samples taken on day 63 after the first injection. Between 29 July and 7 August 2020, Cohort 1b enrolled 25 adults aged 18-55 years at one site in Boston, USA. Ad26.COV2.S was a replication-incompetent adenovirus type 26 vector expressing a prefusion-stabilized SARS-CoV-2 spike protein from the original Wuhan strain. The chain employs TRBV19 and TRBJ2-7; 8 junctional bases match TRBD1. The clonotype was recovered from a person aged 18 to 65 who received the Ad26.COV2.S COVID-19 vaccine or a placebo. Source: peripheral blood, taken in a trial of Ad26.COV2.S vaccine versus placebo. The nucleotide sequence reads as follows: TGTGCCAGTGGACAGGGTCTCCCCTACGAGCAGTACTTC. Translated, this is CASGQGLPYEQYF.